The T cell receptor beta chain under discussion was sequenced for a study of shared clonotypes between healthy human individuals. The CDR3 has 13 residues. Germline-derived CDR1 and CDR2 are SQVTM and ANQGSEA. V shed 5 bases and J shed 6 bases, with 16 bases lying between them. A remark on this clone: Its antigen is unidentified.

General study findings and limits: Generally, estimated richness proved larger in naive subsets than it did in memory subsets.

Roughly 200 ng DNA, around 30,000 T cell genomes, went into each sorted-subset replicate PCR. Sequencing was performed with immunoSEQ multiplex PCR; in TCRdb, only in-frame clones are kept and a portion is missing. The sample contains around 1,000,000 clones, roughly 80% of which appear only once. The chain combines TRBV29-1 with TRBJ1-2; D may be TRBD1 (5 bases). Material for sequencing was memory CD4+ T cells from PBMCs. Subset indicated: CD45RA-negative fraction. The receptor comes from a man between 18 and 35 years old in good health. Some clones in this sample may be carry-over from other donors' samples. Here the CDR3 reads CSVLQGTADGYTF. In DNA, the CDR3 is TGCAGCGTTCTGCAGGGAACGGCAGATGGCTACACCTTC.